The next 15 T cell receptor beta chains were all read from a single sample in a study of cytomegalovirus exposure and HLA in healthy donors. 60 Vbeta and 13 Jbeta primers were used in PCR. Clones were read by immunoSEQ multiplex PCR, and TCRdb kept only the in-frame ones, dropping some. The sample contains about 160,000 clones, around 74% of which appear only once. Sequences were obtained from PBMCs. Receptors were obtained from a female donor in good health and CMV-seronegative.

The rearrangement joins TRBV30 to TRBJ1-5; 9 nucleotides line up with TRBD1. V lost 5 bases, J lost 5 bases, and 4 bases stayed unmatched. The germline gives CDR1 GTSNPN, CDR2 SVGIG (reference sequence). The CDR3 runs 13 residues. The DNA of the CDR3 is TGTGCCTGGGGCCGGGACAGGGATCAGCCCCAGCATTTT. Translating it yields CAWGRDRDQPQHF.

This clone was seen only a few times. The rearrangement uses TRBV18 and TRBJ2-7, with D uncertain. V lost 2 bases, J lost 7 bases, and 9 bases lay in between. Germline-derived CDR1 and CDR2 are KGHSH and LQKENI. CDR3 length: 12 amino acids. The CDR3 loop reads CASSPGGKEQYF. CDR3 DNA: TGTGCCAGCTCACCAGGCGGCAAGGAGCAGTACTTC.

The rearrangement joins TRBV5-6 to TRBJ2-1; TRBD2 agrees at 9 bases. The length of the CDR3 is 13 residues. Trimming removed 2 bases from V and 12 bases from J; junction bases left unmatched: 6. Germline V gene sequence: CDR1 SGHDT, CDR2 YYEEEE. The DNA of the CDR3 is TGTGCCAGCAGCTTAGGCGGGGGGGGATGGCAGTTCTTC. Its translation: CASSLGGGGWQFF.

J is TRBJ2-2 and V is TRBV7-3, with D possibly TRBD2 on 6 matching bases. Trimming pared 3 bases from V and 0 bases from J, leaving 14 bases between. From germline, CDR1 is SGHTA and CDR2 FQGTGA. The CDR3 runs to 17 residues. The CDR3 DNA reads as TGTGCCAGCAGCTTGAATCGGCGGGGCGCGAACACCGGGGAGCTGTTTTTT. This gives the protein CASSLNRRGANTGELFF.

The V call is TRBV5-6, the J call TRBJ1-2, with TRBD1 identical over 7 bases. This CDR3 is 13 amino acids long. CDR1 is SGHDT and CDR2 is YYEEEE in the germline V gene. The V gene end was trimmed by 4 bases and the J gene end by 4 bases; junction bases not matched to a gene: 4. The CDR3 DNA reads TGTGCCAGCAGCAGGGGACAGAGCTATGGCTACACCTTC. Its translation is CASSRGQSYGYTF. The full variable domain, in which reference TRBV5-6 and TRBJ1-2 provide the parts outside the CDR3, is DAGVTQSPTHLIKTRGQQVTLRCSPKSGHDTVSWYQQALGQGPQFIFQYYEEEERQRGNFPDRFSGHQFPNYSSELNVNALLLGDSALYLCASSRGQSYGYTFGSGTRLTVV.

The V call is TRBV5-1, the J call TRBJ2-7; TRBD2 matches 8 bases. The V segment lost 2 bases and the J segment 4 bases; nucleotides outside the gene matches: 17. From germline, CDR1 is SGHRS and CDR2 YFSETQ. CDR3 size: 18 residues. This CDR3 is CASSLPSPGGGTPYEQYF. As DNA, the CDR3 is TGCGCCAGCAGCTTACCGTCCCCCGGCGGGGGGACTCCATACGAGCAGTACTTC.

The chain employs TRBV7-6 and TRBJ2-7, with TRBD2 identical over 11 bases. The junction had 8 bases not matched to a gene; V was cut back by 4 bases and J by 0 bases. Germline V gene data show CDR1 as SGHVS and CDR2 as FNYEAQ. CDR3 length: 17 amino acids. In nucleotides, the CDR3 is TGTGCCAGCAGCTCACGAGGGCTAGCGGGAGGCTCCTACGAGCAGTACTTC. Its translation: CASSSRGLAGGSYEQYF.

The J gene is TRBJ2-1, the V gene TRBV7-3; D perhaps matches TRBD1 (6 bases). CDR1 is SGHTA and CDR2 is FQGTGA in the germline V gene. CDR3 length: 14 amino acids. The ends were cut back, 5 bases at V and 2 bases at J, with 10 bases in the middle. This chain's CDR3 is CASSPQGTYNEQFF. Written as DNA, the CDR3 is TGTGCCAGCAGCCCCCAGGGGACCTACAATGAGCAGTTCTTC.

CDR3 in amino acids: CASSLRTVNNEQFF. CDR3 bases: TGTGCCAGTAGTCTCCGGACAGTAAACAATGAGCAGTTCTTC. This chain joins TRBV19 and TRBJ2-1; D may be TRBD1 (6 bases). The germline V and J ends were trimmed by 5 bases and 5 bases, with 13 bases remaining between them. CDR3 length equals 14 residues. Per germline, CDR1 LNHDA and CDR2 SQIVND (reference sequence).

This rearrangement joins TRBV6-5 to TRBJ1-2; TRBD1 aligns across 9 bases. Germline V gene data show CDR1 as MNHEY and CDR2 as SVGAGI. The CDR3 consists of 15 residues. Trimming took 6 bases from V and 1 from J; bases not matched to a gene: 6. As DNA, the CDR3 is TGTGCCAGCAGACAGGGGGCACTGAGTAACTATGGCTACACCTTC. The encoded protein is CASRQGALSNYGYTF.

This clone was seen more than once but under ten times. V gene TRBV5-1 combines with J gene TRBJ1-1; 9 positions match TRBD1. There are 15 residues in the CDR3. Germline V gives CDR1 SGHRS, CDR2 YFSETQ. J lost 4 bases, V lost 5 bases, and 9 bases had no gene match. The CDR3 spells CASSKQGAGATEAFF. The CDR3, as DNA: TGCGCCAGCAGTAAACAGGGGGCGGGCGCCACTGAAGCTTTCTTT.

CDR3 protein: CASSTTGQEKLFF. The CDR3 DNA reads as TGTGCCAGTAGTACGACAGGGCAGGAAAAACTGTTTTTT. The chain is built from TRBV19 and TRBJ1-4, with TRBD1 matching over 7 bases. V was clipped by 4 bases and J by 8 bases; unmatched bases: 4. The CDR3 is made up of 13 amino acids. In germline, CDR1 is LNHDA, CDR2 SQIVND (reference sequence).

The chain employs TRBV29-1 and TRBJ2-7, with 9 bases that match TRBD1. After removal of 6 bases from V and 4 bases from J, the junction contained 16 bases not matched to a gene. This CDR3 region has 16 residues. Germline CDR1 and CDR2: SQVTM and ANQGSEA. In DNA form, the CDR3 reads TGCAGCGTCACCAAAACAGGGGGCATTGGTTCGTACGAGCAGTACTTC. Translating it yields CSVTKTGGIGSYEQYF.

The V gene is TRBV5-1, the J gene TRBJ1-4, with TRBD1 identical over 8 bases. The CDR3 loop spans 15 amino acids. Germline V lookup: CDR1 SGHRS, CDR2 YFSETQ. The V segment lost 6 bases and the J segment 4 bases; nucleotides outside the gene matches: 8. This CDR3 reads CASTRAGGNNEKLFF. CDR3 sequence (DNA): TGCGCCAGCACCCGCGCAGGGGGCAATAATGAAAAACTGTTTTTT.

The J gene is TRBJ2-2, the V gene TRBV7-9; 7 positions agree with TRBD2. The CDR3 covers 17 residues. V trimming: 4 bases; J trimming: 5 bases; junction bases outside the gene matches: 13. Germline V lookup: CDR1 SEHNR, CDR2 FQNEAQ (reference sequence). As DNA, the CDR3 is TGTGCCAGCAGCTCCCCCCTGGCGGGAGCCGGTACCGGGGAGCTGTTTTTT. Translation: CASSSPLAGAGTGELFF.